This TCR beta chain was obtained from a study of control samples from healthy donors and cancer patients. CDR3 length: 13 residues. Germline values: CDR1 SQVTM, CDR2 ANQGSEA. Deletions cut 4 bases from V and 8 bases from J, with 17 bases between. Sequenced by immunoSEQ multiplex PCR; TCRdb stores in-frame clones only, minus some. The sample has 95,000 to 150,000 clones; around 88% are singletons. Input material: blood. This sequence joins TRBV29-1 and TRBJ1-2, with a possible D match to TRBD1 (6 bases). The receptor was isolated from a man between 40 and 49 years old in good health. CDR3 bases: TGCAGCGTTGGCCTCGAGACAGGCCGGGGCTACACCTTC. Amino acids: CSVGLETGRGYTF.